The clone carrying this T cell receptor beta chain was seen more than once but under ten times. The antigen remains unidentified. This entry belongs to a study of T cell repertoires in cytomegalovirus infection. From the reads, TCRdb called clonotypes with MiXCR, one entry per CDR3 protein. The sample shows 900,000 to 950,000 distinct CDR3 sequences, more than 25% of them seen only once. Points from the study as a whole: Ex vivo responses were dominated by HLA-C-restricted CMV-specific TCR beta clonotypes.

Trimming cost V 7 bases and J 4 bases, with 23 bases left between them. This CDR3 has 17 residues. Germline V gene sequence: CDR1 SNHLY, CDR2 FYNNEI. The gene calls are TRBV2 and TRBJ2-1; tentatively, D is TRBD1 (6 bases). This receptor was identified in a human donor in good health (CMV status not recorded). Some clones in this sample may be carry-over from other donors' samples. Sequenced here: cultured CD8+ T cells from PBMCs, sampled from culture after CMV antigen stimulation. CDR3 in DNA: TGTGCCAGCATTATCCCACCACAACAGGGCCGGTACAATGAGCAGTTCTTC. Its translation: CASIIPPQQGRYNEQFF.